The 19 T cell receptor beta chains below all came from one sample that was sequenced in a study of blood T cell repertoires in COVID-19. Produced via immunoSEQ multiplex PCR; TCRdb's table is partial and in-frame only. The table lists about 440,000 clones, 85% to 90% of them singletons, with 4% to 5.5% in the top ten. The sample comprised peripheral blood. Receptors originate from a woman younger than 45 with acute or convalescent COVID-19.

This CDR3 reads CASSLTDNEQFF. The CDR3 nucleotides are TGTGCCAGCAGTTTAACGGACAATGAGCAGTTCTTC. The gene calls are TRBV12-3 or TRBV12-4 and TRBJ2-1, with unresolved D. The V end lost 2 bases, the J end lost 5 bases, and 4 bases lay between the germline ends. This CDR3 is built from 12 residues.

The V gene is TRBV3-1 (or the pseudogene TRBV3-2), the J gene TRBJ2-1; 9 bases agree with TRBD1. The ends lost 3 bases at V and 8 bases at J; junction bases unmatched: 11. Per germline, CDR1 LGHDT and CDR2 YNNKEL (reference sequence). The CDR3 length is 16 residues. The CDR3 spells CASSQNRDRDRYEQFF. The CDR3 DNA reads as TGTGCCAGCAGCCAGAACCGGGACAGGGACCGTTATGAGCAGTTCTTC.

The V and J genes are TRBV9 and TRBJ1-1; D gene ambiguous. The CDR3 covers 15 residues. V was cut by 4 bases and J by 3 bases, with 16 bases left in between. The germline CDR1 and CDR2 sequences are SGDLS and YYNGEE. This CDR3 reads CASSPRGGWDTEAFF. CDR3 nucleotides: TGTGCCAGCAGCCCTAGAGGAGGGTGGGACACTGAAGCTTTCTTT. Supplemented by reference TRBV9 and TRBJ1-1, the full variable domain reads DSGVTQTPKHLITATGQRVTLRCSPRSGDLSVYWYQQSLDQGLQFLIQYYNGEERAKGNILERFSAQQFPDLHSELNLSSLELGDSALYFCASSPRGGWDTEAFFGQGTRLTVV.

V is TRBV11-2 and J is TRBJ2-3; 10 nucleotides line up with TRBD2. The ends lost 10 bases at V and 0 bases at J; junction bases unmatched: 10. The CDR3 totals 16 residues. CDR1 is SGHAT and CDR2 is FQNNGV in the germline V gene. The CDR3 reads CATRSGLASSTDTQYF. The CDR3 coding sequence is TGTGCCACCAGATCGGGACTAGCGTCTAGCACAGATACGCAGTATTTT.

The rearrangement joins TRBV28 to TRBJ2-7, with a tentative D call TRBD2 (6 bases). V was trimmed by 6 bases and J by 4 bases, leaving 16 bases between them. Germline V gives CDR1 MDHEN, CDR2 SYDVKM. The CDR3 contains 14 residues. In nucleotides, the CDR3 is TGTGCCAGCAGAAGTCCGGGACTGAATTACGAGCAGTACTTC. Translation: CASRSPGLNYEQYF.

The CDR3 protein is CATSRGGTTQETQYF. CDR3 nucleotide sequence: TGTGCCACCAGCAGAGGGGGGACAACTCAAGAGACCCAGTACTTC. The chain links TRBV15 to TRBJ2-5; D may be TRBD1 (6 bases). The ends were cut back, 1 base at V and 2 bases at J, with 11 bases in the middle. This CDR3 comprises 15 residues. Germline-derived CDR1 and CDR2 are LNHNV and YYDKDF (reference sequence).

The genes are TRBV7-3 and TRBJ2-5; TRBD2 agrees at 8 bases. The germline V gene has CDR1 SGHTA and CDR2 FQGTGA. Trimming removed 4 bases from V and 4 bases from J; junction bases left unmatched: 5. The CDR3 covers 14 residues. The CDR3 DNA reads as TGTGCCAGCAGCTCCAATAGCGGGGTAGAGACCCAGTACTTC. Protein: CASSSNSGVETQYF.

The V gene is TRBV7-9, the J gene TRBJ1-5, with 7 bases identical to TRBD1. The CDR3 has 13 amino acids. The V and J ends lost 5 bases and 5 bases, in that order; junction bases with no gene match: 3. CDR1 and CDR2 from the germline V gene are SEHNR and FQNEAQ (reference sequence). The CDR3 DNA sequence: TGTGCCAGCAGCGCAGGGGGAGATCAGCCCCAGCATTTT. It yields the protein CASSAGGDQPQHF.

This clone was observed at least ten times. The CDR3 loop is CASSLMDGTHGYTF. The CDR3 DNA sequence: TGTGCCAGCAGCTTGATGGACGGGACTCATGGCTACACCTTC. The V gene is TRBV5-5, the J gene TRBJ1-2, with TRBD1 as a possible D gene (5 bases). V lost 1 base and J lost 6, with 13 bases in between. The germline CDR1 and CDR2 sequences are SGHKS and YYEKEE (reference sequence). The CDR3 has 14 amino acids. Based on the CDR3 plus reference TRBV5-5 and TRBJ1-2, the full variable domain is DAGVTQSPTHLIKTRGQQVTLRCSPISGHKSVSWYQQVLGQGPQFIFQYYEKEERGRGNFPDRFSARQFPNYSSELNVNALLLGDSALYLCASSLMDGTHGYTFGSGTRLTVV.

CDR3 in DNA: TGTGCCAGCAGCGTAGCCGTGGCAGGACAAACTGGAAACACCATATATTTT. It translates to CASSVAVAGQTGNTIYF. This sequence joins TRBV9 and TRBJ1-3, with D possibly matching TRBD1 (5 bases). Between the trimmed V and J ends, which lost 0 bases and 2 bases, there was a span of 15 bases. CDR3 length: 17 residues. The germline gives CDR1 SGDLS, CDR2 YYNGEE.

This chain joins TRBV11-2 and TRBJ2-7, with 7 bases matching TRBD1. The CDR3 runs to 15 residues. V dropped 4 bases and J dropped 6; count of bases not matched to a gene: 12. Germline CDR1 SGHAT, CDR2 FQNNGV. The CDR3 coding sequence is TGTGCCAGCAGCTCCATCAGGGGGTCGGGTCTCGAGCAGTACTTC. Translated, it gives CASSSIRGSGLEQYF.

The chain employs TRBV14 and TRBJ2-4; D is ambiguous. The CDR3 extends over 13 amino acids. Germline CDR1 reads SGHDN; CDR2 reads FVKESK. Trimming cost V 0 bases and J 7 bases, with 7 bases left between them. The CDR3 spells CASSQDVTNIQYF. Here the CDR3 DNA reads TGTGCCAGCAGCCAAGATGTGACTAACATTCAGTACTTC.

This sequence joins TRBV3-1 (or the pseudogene TRBV3-2) and TRBJ2-7, with a tentative D call TRBD1 (5 bases). Trimming removed 1 base from V and 3 bases from J, with 10 bases in between. Germline CDR1 reads LGHDT; CDR2 reads YNNKEL (reference sequence). This CDR3 has 14 amino acids. CDR3 DNA: TGTGCCAGCAGCCAAGGGGGCCGGTACTACGAGCAGTACTTC. It yields the protein CASSQGGRYYEQYF.

The chain recombines TRBV7-3 with TRBJ1-3; 7 bases are shared with TRBD1. Germline assignment: CDR1 SGHTA and CDR2 FQGTGA. This CDR3 comprises 15 residues. Trimming took 3 bases from V and 0 from J; bases not matched to a gene: 2. The CDR3 sequence: CASSLDRSSGNTIYF. The CDR3 DNA sequence: TGTGCCAGCAGCTTGGACAGGAGCTCTGGAAACACCATATATTTT.

This sequence joins TRBV10-3 and TRBJ2-1, with D possibly TRBD2 on 5 matching bases. Trimming took 0 bases from V and 8 from J, leaving 11 bases between them. CDR3 length: 14 residues. Germline V CDR1 and CDR2: ENHRY, SYGVKD. CDR3 nucleotide sequence: TGTGCCATCAGTGAGTCATTAGCGATCTATGAGCAGTTCTTC. Translation gives CAISESLAIYEQFF.

Only one count was recorded for this clone. The CDR3 DNA follows: TGTGCCACCAGTGAGGGCCAGGGACTGATCTACGAGCAGTACTTC. This encodes CATSEGQGLIYEQYF. The V and J genes are TRBV24-1 and TRBJ2-7, with D tentatively TRBD2 (6 bases). The CDR3 contains 15 residues. The germline V and J ends were trimmed by 4 bases and 3 bases, with 15 bases remaining between them. The germline V gene encodes CDR1 KGHDR and CDR2 SFDVKD.

This chain links TRBV5-1 with TRBJ2-7; 12 bases map to TRBD1. Germline V gene sequence: CDR1 SGHRS, CDR2 YFSETQ. The CDR3 is 21 amino acids. V shed 1 base, J shed 2 bases, and the junction held 19 bases outside the gene matches. CDR3 sequence (DNA): TGCGCCAGCAGCTTGATCTACCGGGACAGGGGGCGCGTACCGTTCCCCTACGAGCAGTACTTC. It yields the protein CASSLIYRDRGRVPFPYEQYF. The variable domain in full, completed from reference TRBV5-1 and TRBJ2-7, reads KAGVTQTPRYLIKTRGQQVTLSCSPISGHRSVSWYQQTPGQGLQFLFEYFSETQRNKGNFPGRFSGRQFSNSRSEMNVSTLELGDSALYLCASSLIYRDRGRVPFPYEQYFGPGTRLTVT.

This rearrangement joins TRBV18 to TRBJ1-4; no definite D call. The germline V gene encodes CDR1 KGHSH and CDR2 LQKENI. V gave up 3 bases and J gave up 8 bases, with 7 bases separating them. CDR3 size: 12 residues. The DNA of the CDR3 is TGTGCCAGCTCACCGCGGGAGGAAAAACTGTTTTTT. As protein: CASSPREEKLFF.

The chain links TRBV28 to TRBJ2-3; 7 positions agree with TRBD1. The CDR3 is 14 residues long. Germline trimming cut 6 bases from V and 2 bases from J; bases unmatched to any gene: 5. CDR1 and CDR2 (germline): MDHEN, SYDVKM. The CDR3 protein is CASSPGQYTDTQYF. CDR3 coding DNA: TGTGCCAGCAGCCCGGGACAGTACACAGATACGCAGTATTTT.